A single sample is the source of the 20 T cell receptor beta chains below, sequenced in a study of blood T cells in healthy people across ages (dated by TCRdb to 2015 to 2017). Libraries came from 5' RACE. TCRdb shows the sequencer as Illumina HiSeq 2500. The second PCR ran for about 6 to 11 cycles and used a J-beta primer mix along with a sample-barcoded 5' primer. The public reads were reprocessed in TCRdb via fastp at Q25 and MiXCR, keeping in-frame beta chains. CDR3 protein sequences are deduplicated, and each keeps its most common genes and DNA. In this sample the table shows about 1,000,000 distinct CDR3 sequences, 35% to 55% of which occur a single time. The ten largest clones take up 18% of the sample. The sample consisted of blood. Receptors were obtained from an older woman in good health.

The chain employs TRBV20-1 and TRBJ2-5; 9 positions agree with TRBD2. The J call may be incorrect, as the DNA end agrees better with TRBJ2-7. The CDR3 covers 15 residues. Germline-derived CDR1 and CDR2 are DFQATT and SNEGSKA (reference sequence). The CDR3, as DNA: TGCAGTGCTAGAGACACCGGGACTAGCAGGTACGAGCAGTACTTC. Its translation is CSARDTGTSRYEQYF.

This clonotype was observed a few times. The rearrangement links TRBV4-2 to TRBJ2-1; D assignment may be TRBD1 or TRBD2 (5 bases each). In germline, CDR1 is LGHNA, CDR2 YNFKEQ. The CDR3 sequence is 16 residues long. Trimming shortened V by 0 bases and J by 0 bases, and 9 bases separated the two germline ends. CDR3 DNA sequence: TGTGCCAGCAGCCAAGAGCCAGGGAGCTCCTACAATGAGCAGTTCTTC. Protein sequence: CASSQEPGSSYNEQFF.

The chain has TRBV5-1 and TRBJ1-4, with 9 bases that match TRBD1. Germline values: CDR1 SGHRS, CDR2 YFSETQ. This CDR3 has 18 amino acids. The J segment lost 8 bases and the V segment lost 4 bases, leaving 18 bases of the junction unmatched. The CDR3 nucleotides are TGCGCCAGCAGCCTCAATGGACAGGGGCCTTCGGCTAGCGAAAAACTGTTTTTT. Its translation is CASSLNGQGPSASEKLFF. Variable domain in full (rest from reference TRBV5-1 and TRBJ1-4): KAGVTQTPRYLIKTRGQQVTLSCSPISGHRSVSWYQQTPGQGLQFLFEYFSETQRNKGNFPGRFSGRQFSNSRSEMNVSTLELGDSALYLCASSLNGQGPSASEKLFFGSGTQLSVL.

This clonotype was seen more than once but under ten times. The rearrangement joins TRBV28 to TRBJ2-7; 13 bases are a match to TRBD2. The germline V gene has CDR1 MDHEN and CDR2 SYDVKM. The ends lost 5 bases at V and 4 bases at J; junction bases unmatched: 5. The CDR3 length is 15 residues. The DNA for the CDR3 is TGTGCCAGCAGTCTACTAGCGGGAGGGAGGTACGAGCAGTACTTC. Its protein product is CASSLLAGGRYEQYF.

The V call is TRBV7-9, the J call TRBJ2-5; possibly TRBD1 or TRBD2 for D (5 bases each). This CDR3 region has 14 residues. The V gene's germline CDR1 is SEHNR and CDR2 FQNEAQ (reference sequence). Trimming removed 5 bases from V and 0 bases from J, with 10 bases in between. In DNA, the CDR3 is TGTGCCAGCAGCCTACCGGGACACCAAGAGACCCAGTACTTC. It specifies CASSLPGHQETQYF. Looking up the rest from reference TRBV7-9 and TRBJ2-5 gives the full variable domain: DTGVSQNPRHKITKRGQNVTFRCDPISEHNRLYWYRQTLGQGPEFLTYFQNEAQLEKSRLLSDRFSAERPKGSFSTLEIQRTEQGDSAMYLCASSLPGHQETQYFGPGTRLLVL.

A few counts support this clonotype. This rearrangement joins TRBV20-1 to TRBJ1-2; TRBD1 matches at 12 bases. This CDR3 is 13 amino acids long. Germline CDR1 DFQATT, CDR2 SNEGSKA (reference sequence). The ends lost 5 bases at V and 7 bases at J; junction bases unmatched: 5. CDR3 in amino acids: CSARDRGLGGYTF. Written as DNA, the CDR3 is TGCAGTGCTCGGGACAGGGGGCTTGGTGGCTACACCTTC.

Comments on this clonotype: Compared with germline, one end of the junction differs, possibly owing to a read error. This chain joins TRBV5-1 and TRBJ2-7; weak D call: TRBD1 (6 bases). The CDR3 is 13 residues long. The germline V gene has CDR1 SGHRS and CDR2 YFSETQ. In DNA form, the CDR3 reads TGCGCCAGCAGCCCAGGGACACCTTACGGGCAGTACTTC. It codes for CASSPGTPYGQYF.

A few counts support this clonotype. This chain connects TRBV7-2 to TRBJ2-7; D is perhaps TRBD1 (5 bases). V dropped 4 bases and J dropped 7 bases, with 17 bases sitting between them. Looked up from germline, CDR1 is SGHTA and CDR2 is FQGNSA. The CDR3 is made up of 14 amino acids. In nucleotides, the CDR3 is TGTGCCAGCAGCTCGCAAGGGGCCCGCGATGAGCAGTACTTC. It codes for CASSSQGARDEQYF.

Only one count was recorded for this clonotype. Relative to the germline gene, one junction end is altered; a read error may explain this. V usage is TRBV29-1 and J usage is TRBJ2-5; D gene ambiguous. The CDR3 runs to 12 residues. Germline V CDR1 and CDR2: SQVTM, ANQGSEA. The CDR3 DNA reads TGCAGCGTTGCCCCAGAACAAGAGACCCGGTACTTC. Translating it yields CSVAPEQETRYF. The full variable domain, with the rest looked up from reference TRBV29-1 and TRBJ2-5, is SAVISQKPSRDICQRGTSLTIQCQVDSQVTMMFWYRQQPGQSLTLIATANQGSEATYESGFVIDKFPISRPNLTFSTLTVSNMSPEDSSIYLCSVAPEQETRYFGPGTRLLVL.

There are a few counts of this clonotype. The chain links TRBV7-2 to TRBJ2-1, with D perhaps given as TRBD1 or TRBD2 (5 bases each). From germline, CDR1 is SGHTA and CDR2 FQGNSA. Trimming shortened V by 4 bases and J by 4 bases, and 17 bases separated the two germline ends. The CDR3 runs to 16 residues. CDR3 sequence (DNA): TGTGCCAGCAGCTCCCCTCGGGGCGGAGATTACAATGAGCAGTTCTTC. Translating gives CASSSPRGGDYNEQFF.

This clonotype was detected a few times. The CDR3 reads CASSSYRASGRGEQFF. The CDR3 nucleotides are TGTGCCAGCAGCTCCTACCGGGCTAGCGGGAGAGGTGAGCAGTTCTTC. This chain links TRBV9 with TRBJ2-1, with 10 positions matching TRBD2. CDR3 length: 16 residues. Per the germline V gene, CDR1 is SGDLS and CDR2 is YYNGEE. With 4 bases clipped from V and 9 bases from J, the junction kept 13 bases outside the gene matches.

The CDR3 loop reads CGAGVGPDEQYF. The DNA for the CDR3 is TGCGGAGCTGGTGTCGGACCTGACGAGCAGTACTTC. The chain combines TRBV20-1 with TRBJ2-7; D is uncertain. This CDR3 has 12 residues. CDR1 is DFQATT and CDR2 is SNEGSKA in the germline V gene (reference sequence).

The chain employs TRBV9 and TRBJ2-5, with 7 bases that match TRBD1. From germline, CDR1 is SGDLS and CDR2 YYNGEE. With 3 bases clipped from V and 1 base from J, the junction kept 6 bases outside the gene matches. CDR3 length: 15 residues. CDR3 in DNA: TGTGCCAGCAGCGCCGGGACAGCGTTCCAAGAGACCCAGTACTTC. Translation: CASSAGTAFQETQYF.

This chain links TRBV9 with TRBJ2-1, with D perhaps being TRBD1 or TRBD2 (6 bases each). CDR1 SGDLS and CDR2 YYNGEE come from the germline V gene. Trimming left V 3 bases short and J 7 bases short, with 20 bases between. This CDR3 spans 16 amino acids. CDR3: CASSGYRAGSGNEQFF. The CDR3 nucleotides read TGTGCCAGCAGCGGATACAGGGCGGGATCGGGGAATGAGCAGTTCTTC.

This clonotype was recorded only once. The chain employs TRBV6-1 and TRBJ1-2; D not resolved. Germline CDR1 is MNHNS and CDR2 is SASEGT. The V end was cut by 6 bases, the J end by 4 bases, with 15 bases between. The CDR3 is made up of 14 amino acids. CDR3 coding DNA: TGTGCCAGCAGCCAAGCGGGCGTCTTCTATGGCTACACCTTC. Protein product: CASSQAGVFYGYTF.

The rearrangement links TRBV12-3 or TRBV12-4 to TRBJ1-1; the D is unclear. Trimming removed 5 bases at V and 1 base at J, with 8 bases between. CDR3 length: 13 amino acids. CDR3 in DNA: TGTGCCAGCAGTATGATGGAGAACACTGAAGCTTTCTTT. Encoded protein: CASSMMENTEAFF.

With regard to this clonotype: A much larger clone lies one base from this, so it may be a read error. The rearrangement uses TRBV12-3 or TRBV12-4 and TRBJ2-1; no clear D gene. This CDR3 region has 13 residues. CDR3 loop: CASSAARNNERFF. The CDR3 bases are TGTGCCAGCAGTGCCGCCAGAAACAATGAGCGGTTCTTC.

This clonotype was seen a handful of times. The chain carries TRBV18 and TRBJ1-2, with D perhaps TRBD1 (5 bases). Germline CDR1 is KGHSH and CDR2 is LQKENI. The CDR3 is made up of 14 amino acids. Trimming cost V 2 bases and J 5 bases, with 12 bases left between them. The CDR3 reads CASSPSRGQYGYTF. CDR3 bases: TGTGCCAGCTCACCATCGCGGGGCCAGTATGGCTACACCTTC.

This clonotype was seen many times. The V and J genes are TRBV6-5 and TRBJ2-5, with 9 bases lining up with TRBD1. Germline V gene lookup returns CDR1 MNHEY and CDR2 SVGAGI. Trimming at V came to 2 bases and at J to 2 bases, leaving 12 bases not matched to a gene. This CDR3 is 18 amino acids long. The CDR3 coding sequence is TGTGCCAGCAGTTACACGCAGCCATCCGGGACAGGGCAAGAGACCCAGTACTTC. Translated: CASSYTQPSGTGQETQYF.

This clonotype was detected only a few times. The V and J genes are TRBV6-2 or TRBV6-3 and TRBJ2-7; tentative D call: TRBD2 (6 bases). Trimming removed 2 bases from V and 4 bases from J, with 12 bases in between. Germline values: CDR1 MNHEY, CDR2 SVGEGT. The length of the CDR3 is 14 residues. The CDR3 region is CASSYRRDGYEQYF. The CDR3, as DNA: TGTGCCAGCAGTTACCGGCGGGACGGGTACGAGCAGTACTTC.